This T cell receptor (beta chain) emerged from a study of T cell repertoires in cytomegalovirus infection. Study summary: Recently identified HLA-C-restricted CMV epitopes were among the peptides used. Study findings and constraints: HLA-C-restricted, CMV-specific TCR beta clonotypes were dominant ex vivo. Summed frequency of public TCR beta families distinguished CMV carriers with the relevant HLA.

This clonotype showed up just a few times. The antigen is unknown. TCRdb reprocessed the reads with MiXCR, giving one entry per CDR3 protein. Among 680,000 or so distinct CDR3 sequences, roughly 36% were seen once, and the ten largest hold 15% to 20%. Germline CDR1 is MNHNY and CDR2 is SVGAGI (reference sequence). Trimming at V came to 5 bases and at J to 4 bases, leaving 9 bases not matched to a gene. The CDR3 sequence is 16 residues long. The chain employs TRBV6-6 and TRBJ1-2; 11 bases match TRBD1. This receptor was identified in a human donor in good health (CMV status not recorded). Some clones in this sample may be carry-over from other donors' samples. The material sequenced was cultured PBMCs, taken from culture after CMV antigen stimulation. In nucleotides, the CDR3 is TGTGCCAGCAGTCGGCACGGACAGGGGGCTGGCTATGGCTACACCTTC. Translation gives CASSRHGQGAGYGYTF.